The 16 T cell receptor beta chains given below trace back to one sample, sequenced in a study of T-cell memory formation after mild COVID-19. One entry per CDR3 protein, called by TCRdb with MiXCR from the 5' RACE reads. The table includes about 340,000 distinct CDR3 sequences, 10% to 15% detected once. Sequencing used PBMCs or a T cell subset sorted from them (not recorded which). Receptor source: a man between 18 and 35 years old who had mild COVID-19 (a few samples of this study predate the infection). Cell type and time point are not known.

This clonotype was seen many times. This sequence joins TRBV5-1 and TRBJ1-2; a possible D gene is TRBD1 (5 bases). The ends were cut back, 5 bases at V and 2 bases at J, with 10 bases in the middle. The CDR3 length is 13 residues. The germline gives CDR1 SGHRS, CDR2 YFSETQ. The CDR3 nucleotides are TGCGCCAGCAGTTCCCAGGGCAACTATGGCTACACCTTC. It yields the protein CASSSQGNYGYTF. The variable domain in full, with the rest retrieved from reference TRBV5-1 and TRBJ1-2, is KAGVTQTPRYLIKTRGQQVTLSCSPISGHRSVSWYQQTPGQGLQFLFEYFSETQRNKGNFPGRFSGRQFSNSRSEMNVSTLELGDSALYLCASSSQGNYGYTFGSGTRLTVV.

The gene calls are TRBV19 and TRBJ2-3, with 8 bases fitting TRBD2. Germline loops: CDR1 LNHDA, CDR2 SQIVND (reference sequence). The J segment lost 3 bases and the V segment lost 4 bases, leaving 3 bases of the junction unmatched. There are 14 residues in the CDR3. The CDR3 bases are TGTGCCAGTAGTACGGGACTAGAGACAGATACGCAGTATTTT. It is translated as CASSTGLETDTQYF.

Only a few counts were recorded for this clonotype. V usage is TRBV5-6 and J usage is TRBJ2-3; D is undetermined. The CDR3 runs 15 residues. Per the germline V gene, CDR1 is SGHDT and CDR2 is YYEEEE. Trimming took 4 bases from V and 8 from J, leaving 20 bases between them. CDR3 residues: CASSEVVGGPGTQYF. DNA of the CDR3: TGTGCCAGCAGCGAAGTTGTGGGTGGTCCAGGTACGCAGTATTTT.

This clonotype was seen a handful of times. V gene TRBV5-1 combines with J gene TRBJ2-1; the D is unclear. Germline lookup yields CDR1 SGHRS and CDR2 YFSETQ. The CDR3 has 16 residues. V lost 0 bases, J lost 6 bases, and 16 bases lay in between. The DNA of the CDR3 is TGCGCCAGCAGCTTGGCAGGACCCCCCTTCTCCAATGAGCAGTTCTTC. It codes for CASSLAGPPFSNEQFF.

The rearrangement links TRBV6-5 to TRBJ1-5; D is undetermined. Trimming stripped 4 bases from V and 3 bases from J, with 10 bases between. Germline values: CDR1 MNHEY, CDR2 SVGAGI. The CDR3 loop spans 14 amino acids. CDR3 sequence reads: CASSLYGNNQPQHF. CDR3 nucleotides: TGTGCCAGCAGTTTATACGGGAACAATCAGCCCCAGCATTTT.

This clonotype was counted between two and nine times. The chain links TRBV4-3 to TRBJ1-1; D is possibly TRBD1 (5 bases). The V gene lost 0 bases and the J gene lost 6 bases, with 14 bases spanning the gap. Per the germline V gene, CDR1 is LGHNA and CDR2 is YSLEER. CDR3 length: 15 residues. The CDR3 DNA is TGCGCCAGCAGCCAAGATCGGGGGATAGATGCTGAAGCTTTCTTT. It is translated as CASSQDRGIDAEAFF.

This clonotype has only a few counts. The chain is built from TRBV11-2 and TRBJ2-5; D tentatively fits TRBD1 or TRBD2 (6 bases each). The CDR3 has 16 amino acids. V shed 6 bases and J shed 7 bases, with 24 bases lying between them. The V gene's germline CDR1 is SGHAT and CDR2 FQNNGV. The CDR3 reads CASSSIPRGRLWTQYF. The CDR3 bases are TGTGCCAGCAGTTCCATCCCGAGGGGGAGGTTGTGGACCCAGTACTTC.

The CDR3 spells CASSHQTSGEGDEQFF. CDR3 coding DNA: TGCGCCAGCAGCCACCAGACTAGCGGGGAGGGGGATGAGCAGTTCTTC. The V and J genes are TRBV4-1 and TRBJ2-1; 11 bases are shared with TRBD2. There are 16 residues in the CDR3. The V gene end was trimmed by 3 bases and the J gene end by 8 bases; junction bases not matched to a gene: 9. Germline CDR1 and CDR2: MGHRA and YSYEKL.

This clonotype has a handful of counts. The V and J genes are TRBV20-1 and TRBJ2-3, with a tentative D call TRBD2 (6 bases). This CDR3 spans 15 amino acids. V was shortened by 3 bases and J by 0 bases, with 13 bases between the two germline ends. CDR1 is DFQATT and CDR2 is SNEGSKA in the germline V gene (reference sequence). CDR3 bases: TGCAGTGCTAGCCCTAGCGAGTACAGCACAGATACGCAGTATTTT. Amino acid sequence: CSASPSEYSTDTQYF.

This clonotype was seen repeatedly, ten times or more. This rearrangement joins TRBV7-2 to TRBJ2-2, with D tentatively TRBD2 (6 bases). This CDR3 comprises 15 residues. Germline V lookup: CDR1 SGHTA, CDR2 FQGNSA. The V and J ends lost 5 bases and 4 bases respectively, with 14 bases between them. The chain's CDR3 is CASSLLSGGTGELFF. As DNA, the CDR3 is TGTGCCAGCAGCCTGCTATCCGGGGGCACCGGGGAGCTGTTTTTT.

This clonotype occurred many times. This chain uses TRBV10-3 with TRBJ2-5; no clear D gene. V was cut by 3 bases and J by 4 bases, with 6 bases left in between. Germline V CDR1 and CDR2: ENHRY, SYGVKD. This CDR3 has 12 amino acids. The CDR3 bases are TGTGCCATCAGTGACCCCGGAGAGACCCAGTACTTC. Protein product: CAISDPGETQYF.

In nucleotides, the CDR3 is TGTGCCAGCAGTGGTGGGGCGGCCTTCCAAGAGACCCAGTACTTC. Translating gives CASSGGAAFQETQYF. This chain connects TRBV6-1 to TRBJ2-5; D is possibly TRBD1 (5 bases). CDR1 and CDR2 (germline): MNHNS, SASEGT. Deletions cut 4 bases from V and 1 base from J, with 13 bases between. The CDR3 has 15 amino acids.

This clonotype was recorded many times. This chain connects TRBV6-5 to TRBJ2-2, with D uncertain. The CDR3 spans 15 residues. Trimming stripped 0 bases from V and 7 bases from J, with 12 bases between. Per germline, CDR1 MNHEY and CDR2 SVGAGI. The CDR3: CASSYSTSGHGELFF. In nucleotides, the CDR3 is TGTGCCAGCAGTTACTCGACCTCGGGTCACGGGGAGCTGTTTTTT.

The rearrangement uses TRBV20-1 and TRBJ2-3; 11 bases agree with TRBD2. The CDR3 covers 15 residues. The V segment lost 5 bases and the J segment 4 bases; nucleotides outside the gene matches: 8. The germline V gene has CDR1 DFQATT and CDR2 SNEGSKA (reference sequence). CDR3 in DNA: TGCAGTGCTTCTAGACTAGCGGGGTTCGCAGATACGCAGTATTTT. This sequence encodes CSASRLAGFADTQYF.

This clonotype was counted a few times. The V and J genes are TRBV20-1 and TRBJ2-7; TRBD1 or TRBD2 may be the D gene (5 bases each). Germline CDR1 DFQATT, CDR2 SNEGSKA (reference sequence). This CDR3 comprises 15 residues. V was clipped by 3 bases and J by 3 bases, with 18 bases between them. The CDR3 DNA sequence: TGCAGTGCTAGGGCCTCTGGGGGTACCGGCTACGAGCAGTACGTC. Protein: CSARASGGTGYEQYV.

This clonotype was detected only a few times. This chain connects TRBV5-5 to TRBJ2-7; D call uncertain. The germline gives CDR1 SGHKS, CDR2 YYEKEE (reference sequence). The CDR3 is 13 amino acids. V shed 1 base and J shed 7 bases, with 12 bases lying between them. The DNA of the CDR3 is TGTGCCAGCAGCTTGTCTGGGATAGGTGAGCAGTACTTC. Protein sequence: CASSLSGIGEQYF.